This T cell receptor beta chain was sequenced for a study of breast tumors, draining lymph nodes, adjacent tissues. Study-wide results and limits: Tumor repertoires ranked between lymph nodes and nontumor tissue in diversity, with V and J gene preferences. The lymph node origin of tumor T cells was framed as consistent with a hypothesis, not demonstrated. The data were judged consistent with most tumor T cells coming from lymph node and expanding in tumor. Tumor and nontumor repertoires were significantly more similar in luminal-like than in basal-like breast cancer.

This clonotype was detected ten times or more. Its antigen is still unknown. The lymph nodes were axillary draining lymph nodes from breast cancer patients. TCRdb reanalysed the multiplex PCR reads using MiXCR and keeps one entry per CDR3 protein. This sample yields more than 100,000 distinct CDR3 sequences, of which around 20% are seen a single time; 2.5% to 3% belongs to the top ten. This receptor was taken from a female donor with breast cancer. Some clones in this sample may be carry-over from other donors' samples. Sequencing used axillary lymph node tissue.

The CDR3 DNA follows: TGTGCCAGCAGCTTAGAAGTCCAGACAGATACGCAGTATTTT. Translating it yields CASSLEVQTDTQYF. This sequence joins TRBV7-9 and TRBJ2-3; no clear D gene. This CDR3 is built from 14 residues. Germline V gives CDR1 SEHNR, CDR2 FQNEAQ (reference sequence). V was pared by 1 base and J by 3 bases, with 8 bases between. The complete variable domain, with remaining parts taken from reference TRBV7-9 and TRBJ2-3, reads DTGVSQNPRHKITKRGQNVTFRCDPISEHNRLYWYRQTLGQGPEFLTYFQNEAQLEKSRLLSDRFSAERPKGSFSTLEIQRTEQGDSAMYLCASSLEVQTDTQYFGPGTRLTVL.